The rows below give T cell receptor beta chains drawn from one sample of a study of T cell responses to AZD1222 COVID-19 vaccine. This table comes from immunoSEQ multiplex PCR, and its TCRdb copy is limited to in-frame clones, with some not included. The sample lists roughly 120,000 clones, 65% to 85% seen once, with 4% to 5% in the top ten. Sample: peripheral blood, taken on day 0 of AZD1222 vaccination. Source of these receptors: an adult in good health. Both conserved end residues are part of each CDR3. The D gene is left open where the match is weak. The listing skips clone size in some rows; elsewhere it reads once, few, many or a size class.

>NA|TRBV6-1|TRBJ1-1|NA|14
TGTGCCAGCAGTGAGGTACGAGGGAACACTGAAGCTTTCTTT
CASSEVRGNTEAFF
>NA|TRBV4-1|TRBJ1-1|NA|15
TGCGCCAGCAGCCACAGGGTCGGTATGAACACTGAAGCTTTCTTT
CASSHRVGMNTEAFF
>NA|TRBV6-2/TRBV6-3|TRBJ1-4|TRBD1|14
TGTGCCAGCAGTCGACAGGGGTATAATGAAAAACTGTTTTTT
CASSRQGYNEKLFF
>NA|TRBV2|TRBJ2-3|NA|16
TGTGCCAGCAGTGAACCAGGGGCATCCTTCACAGATACGCAGTATTTT
CASSEPGASFTDTQYF
>NA|TRBV7-6|TRBJ1-2|NA|14
TGTGCCAGCAGCTTAGGTGTGACGGACTATGGCTACACCTTC
CASSLGVTDYGYTF
>NA|TRBV19|TRBJ2-1|NA|15
TGTGCCAGTAGTATAGCGGGGGAGCCCATTAATGAGCAGTTCTTC
CASSIAGEPINEQFF
>NA|TRBV5-6|TRBJ2-7|NA|12
TGTGCCAGCAGTTGGAGCTCCTACGAGCAGTACTTC
CASSWSSYEQYF
>NA|TRBV2|TRBJ1-1|NA|14
TGTGCCAGCATTGTCAGGGGTGGAAACACTGAAGCTTTCTTT
CASIVRGGNTEAFF
>NA|TRBV28|TRBJ1-5|NA|15
TGTGCCAGCAGTTTTCGAGGGTCCGGGAATCAGCCCCAGCATTTT
CASSFRGSGNQPQHF
>NA|TRBV6-5|TRBJ1-1|NA|12
TGTGCCAGCAGTTATACAGGCACTGAAGCTTTCTTT
CASSYTGTEAFF
>once|TRBV11-2|TRBJ2-7|NA|11
TGTGCCAGCAGCTTAAGGTACGAGCAGTACTTC
CASSLRYEQYF
>NA|TRBV2|TRBJ1-6|NA|15
TGTGCCAGCAGTGAACAGGGGTTGGGTAATTCACCCCTCCACTTT
CASSEQGLGNSPLHF
>NA|TRBV4-3|TRBJ2-2|TRBD2|19
TGCGCCAGCAGCCAAGATCTCGTGGCGGGGGGCCGGAACACCGGGGAGCTGTTTTTT
CASSQDLVAGGRNTGELFF
>NA|TRBV7-2|TRBJ2-3|NA|14
TGTGCCAGCAGCTTAAGTAGGGACACAGATACGCAGTATTTT
CASSLSRDTDTQYF
>NA|TRBV5-1|TRBJ1-1|NA|16
TGCGCCAGCAGCTCCACCCTATCCCGGGGTGGCACTGAAGCTTTCTTT
CASSSTLSRGGTEAFF
>NA|TRBV7-6|TRBJ2-1|TRBD1|15
TGTGCCAGCAGCCCGGACAGGAGCTCCTACAATGAGCAGTTCTTC
CASSPDRSSYNEQFF
>once|TRBV3-1/TRBV3-2|TRBJ2-1|TRBD2|15
TGTGCCAGCAGCCGAGGACTAGCGGGAGAAAATGAGCAGTTCTTC
CASSRGLAGENEQFF
>NA|TRBV6-5|TRBJ2-1|NA|14
TGTGCCAGCAGCCCCGGGAGTTCCTACAATGAGCAGTTCTTC
CASSPGSSYNEQFF
>NA|TRBV15|TRBJ2-2|NA|16
TGTGCCACCAGCAGGGCAGACAAACGGAACACCGGGGAGCTGTTTTTT
CATSRADKRNTGELFF
>NA|TRBV13|TRBJ2-4|TRBD2|18
TGTGCCAGCAGCTCTCGGGGACTAGCGGGAGGGGGTGAAAACATTCAGTACTTC
CASSSRGLAGGGENIQYF
>NA|TRBV6-5|TRBJ2-7|NA|11
TGTGCCAGCATGAGGGGAAACGAGCAGTACTTC
CASMRGNEQYF
>NA|TRBV5-1|TRBJ2-2|TRBD2|16
TGCGCCAGCAGCTTATTCGCGGGAGGGGACACCGGGGAGCTGTTTTTT
CASSLFAGGDTGELFF
>once|TRBV15|TRBJ2-1|TRBD2|15
TGTGCCACCAGCAGAGACCCTAGCGGGGGGAGTGAGCAGTTCTTC
CATSRDPSGGSEQFF
>NA|TRBV19|TRBJ1-1|TRBD1|17
TGTGCCAGTAGTATTTTCTTAGGGACAGGCGTGAACACTGAAGCTTTCTTT
CASSIFLGTGVNTEAFF
>NA|TRBV24-1|TRBJ2-1|NA|11
TGTGCCACCAAGCCCGGCGATGAGCAGTTCTTC
CATKPGDEQFF
>once|TRBV28|TRBJ1-5|NA|11
TGTGCCAGCAGTCCTAATCAGCCCCAGCATTTT
CASSPNQPQHF
>NA|TRBV7-3|TRBJ1-1|NA|13
TGTGCCAGCAGCGGGCAGGGTCCGACTGAAGCTTTCTTT
CASSGQGPTEAFF
>NA|TRBV7-3|TRBJ2-1|NA|12
TGTGCCAGCAGCTTCAACCGCAATGAGCAGTTCTTC
CASSFNRNEQFF
>NA|TRBV19|TRBJ1-4|TRBD1|13
TGTGCCAGTAGTAGGGACAGGAATGAAAAACTGTTTTTT
CASSRDRNEKLFF
>NA|TRBV2|TRBJ1-1|TRBD1|15
TGTGCCAGCAAAGAGGCTGAGGGGGCGAACACTGAAGCTTTCTTT
CASKEAEGANTEAFF
>NA|TRBV4-1|TRBJ2-4|TRBD2|18
TGCGCCAGCAGCCAGGTTACTAGCGCCCTCCGGGCCAAAAACATTCAGTACTTC
CASSQVTSALRAKNIQYF